The 9 T cell receptor beta chains given below trace back to one sample, sequenced in a study of blood T cell repertoires in COVID-19. Method: immunoSEQ multiplex PCR; TCRdb's copy keeps in-frame clones and lacks some. The table includes approximately 390,000 clones, roughly 90% detected once. Material for sequencing was PBMCs or T cells enriched from blood (not recorded which). The source is a woman in her 40s with acute COVID-19.

This clone is a singleton in its sample. CDR3 DNA: TGTGCCAGCAGCGCTAAAAACGGGGGGGTGAATGAGCAGTTCTTC. Its protein is CASSAKNGGVNEQFF. This sequence joins TRBV16 and TRBJ2-1; 8 nucleotides line up with TRBD2. The CDR3 loop spans 15 amino acids. With 5 bases clipped from V and 7 bases from J, the junction kept 10 bases outside the gene matches. The germline V gene has CDR1 KGHSY and CDR2 FQNENV.

The CDR3 sequence: CAISRDFKETQYF. The CDR3 nucleotides are TGTGCCATCAGTAGGGACTTCAAGGAGACCCAGTACTTC. The chain links TRBV10-3 to TRBJ2-5, with TRBD2 as a possible D gene (6 bases). This CDR3 is 13 amino acids long. Germline V gene data show CDR1 as ENHRY and CDR2 as SYGVKD. V lost 5 bases and J lost 5, with 12 bases in between.

J is TRBJ2-1 and V is TRBV30; 12 bases match TRBD2. The CDR3 loop spans 13 amino acids. Losses at the gene ends were 8 bases for V and 10 bases for J; bases not matched to a gene: 9. Germline assignment: CDR1 GTSNPN and CDR2 SVGIG (reference sequence). CDR3 sequence (DNA): TGTGCCCTCACTAGCGGGGGGCCCAGAGAGCAGTTCTTC. This gives the protein CALTSGGPREQFF.

The chain carries TRBV5-1 and TRBJ2-3, with 10 bases identical to TRBD2. The CDR3 covers 14 residues. Germline V CDR1 and CDR2: SGHRS, YFSETQ. With 7 bases clipped from V and 2 bases from J, the junction kept 4 bases outside the gene matches. The CDR3 spells CASQRGGPTDTQYF. The DNA for the CDR3 is TGCGCCAGCCAGCGGGGGGGCCCCACAGATACGCAGTATTTT.

The J gene is TRBJ2-1, the V gene TRBV19, with 9 bases lining up with TRBD2. Germline V gene sequence: CDR1 LNHDA, CDR2 SQIVND (reference sequence). Trimming took 1 base from V and 0 from J; bases not matched to a gene: 10. This CDR3 is 19 amino acids long. CDR3 amino acids: CASSIAGLAGISSYNEQFF. The CDR3 DNA reads TGTGCCAGTAGTATAGCAGGGCTAGCGGGGATCAGCTCCTACAATGAGCAGTTCTTC.

The CDR3 DNA reads as TGTGCCACCAGCAGAGGGTCGCAGCGTAGCAATCAGCCCCAGCATTTT. It encodes CATSRGSQRSNQPQHF. V usage is TRBV15 and J usage is TRBJ1-5; no firm D call. V dropped 1 base and J dropped 0 bases, with 10 bases sitting between them. The CDR3 has 16 residues. Germline V CDR1 and CDR2: LNHNV, YYDKDF (reference sequence).

The J gene is TRBJ2-3, the V gene TRBV29-1; 14 bases are a match to TRBD2. CDR1 is SQVTM, CDR2 ANQGSEA, per germline. The CDR3 is 19 residues long. V dropped 2 bases and J dropped 3; count of bases not matched to a gene: 13. The chain's CDR3 is CSVERGGTSGGRGTDTQYF. The DNA for the CDR3 is TGCAGCGTTGAACGGGGTGGGACTAGCGGGGGCCGGGGTACAGATACGCAGTATTTT.

CDR3 sequence: CASSAREVSPNEKLFF. CDR3 DNA: TGTGCCAGCAGCGCTCGTGAGGTGTCACCTAATGAAAAACTGTTTTTT. The V call is TRBV3-1 (or the pseudogene TRBV3-2), the J call TRBJ1-4; D not certain. This CDR3 is 16 amino acids long. V was trimmed by 5 bases and J by 3 bases, leaving 16 bases between them. The V gene's germline CDR1 is LGHDT and CDR2 YNNKEL (reference sequence).

The CDR3 DNA sequence: TGCAGTGCTAGCGACAGCTATGGCTACACCTTC. Its translation: CSASDSYGYTF. The rearrangement uses TRBV20-1 and TRBJ1-2, with D perhaps matching TRBD1 (5 bases). Looked up from germline, CDR1 is DFQATT and CDR2 is SNEGSKA (reference sequence). The V end lost 3 bases, the J end lost 4 bases, and 6 bases lay between the germline ends. This CDR3 spans 11 amino acids.